The rows below give T cell receptor beta chains drawn from one sample of a study of CD8 T cells in ankylosing spondylitis. TCRdb independently ran MiXCR on the 5' RACE reads; one entry per CDR3 protein. The table includes just under 550,000 distinct CDR3 sequences, 10% to 15% detected once. The sequenced sample was blood, either unsorted or a sorted T cell fraction (not recorded which). Every receptor here comes from a male donor with ankylosing spondylitis. Each CDR3 is given with its conserved first and last residue. D genes are given only for firm matches. Clone size, where shown, is once, few, many, or a class for clones that have expanded.

j_gene: TRBJ2-7
abundance: many
v_gene: TRBV5-1
d_gene: NA
CDR3nt: TGCGCCAGCAGCGAATCCTACGAGCAGTACTTC
CDR3aa: CASSESYEQYF

j_gene: TRBJ1-1
abundance: few
v_gene: TRBV11-2
d_gene: NA
CDR3nt: TGTGCCAGCAGCCCCTACATGGGAGGGTCGGACACTGAAGCTTTCTTT
CDR3aa: CASSPYMGGSDTEAFF

j_gene: TRBJ1-2
abundance: few
v_gene: TRBV18
d_gene: NA
CDR3nt: TGTGCCAGCTCACCCTCCGGACTGAGTTGGGGCTACACCTTC
CDR3aa: CASSPSGLSWGYTF

j_gene: TRBJ1-1
abundance: few
v_gene: TRBV5-1
d_gene: NA
CDR3nt: TGCGCCAGCAGCTTGGGGCAGGGCTTCAACACTGAAGCTTTCTTT
CDR3aa: CASSLGQGFNTEAFF

j_gene: TRBJ2-7
abundance: few
v_gene: TRBV21-1
d_gene: NA
CDR3nt: TGTGCCAGCACCAACAGGGGGCGCCGGGAGCACGAGCAGTACTTC
CDR3aa: CASTNRGRREHEQYF

j_gene: TRBJ1-5
abundance: NA
v_gene: TRBV9
d_gene: NA
CDR3nt: TGTGCCAGCAGCGTAGGGGGTCGGGTCGATAGCAATCAGCCCCAGCATTTT
CDR3aa: CASSVGGRVDSNQPQHF

j_gene: TRBJ2-7
abundance: few
v_gene: TRBV5-1
d_gene: TRBD2
CDR3nt: TGCGCCAGCAGCCCCTTCGGGTCTAGCGGGAGCAGCGAGCAGTACTTC
CDR3aa: CASSPFGSSGSSEQYF

j_gene: TRBJ2-1
abundance: many
v_gene: TRBV29-1
d_gene: TRBD2
CDR3nt: TGCAGCGTTAGATCTAGCGGGGAGGGGAATGAGCAGTTCTTC
CDR3aa: CSVRSSGEGNEQFF

j_gene: TRBJ2-1
abundance: few
v_gene: TRBV4-1
d_gene: TRBD2
CDR3nt: TGCGCCAGCAGCCAACTTAGCGGGATATACAATGAGCAGTTCTTC
CDR3aa: CASSQLSGIYNEQFF

j_gene: TRBJ1-2
abundance: NA
v_gene: TRBV12-3/TRBV12-4
d_gene: NA
CDR3nt: TGTGCCAGCAGTTTAGCGGAGTTGAGCCATGGCTACACCTTC
CDR3aa: CASSLAELSHGYTF

j_gene: TRBJ1-2
abundance: few
v_gene: TRBV6-1
d_gene: TRBD1
CDR3nt: TGTGCCAGCAGTAAGCCGGGACAGGGTAACTATGGCTACACCTTC
CDR3aa: CASSKPGQGNYGYTF

j_gene: TRBJ2-5
abundance: many
v_gene: TRBV7-2
d_gene: NA
CDR3nt: TGTGCCAGCAGCTTAGGTAGCGGAGTAGAGACCCAGTACTTC
CDR3aa: CASSLGSGVETQYF

j_gene: TRBJ1-4
abundance: NA
v_gene: TRBV7-2
d_gene: TRBD1
CDR3nt: TGTGCCAGCAGCGCCCACAGGGGGGGGGATGAAAAACTGTTTTTT
CDR3aa: CASSAHRGGDEKLFF

j_gene: TRBJ1-2
abundance: many
v_gene: TRBV29-1
d_gene: NA
CDR3nt: TGCAGCGTTGAAGTCCCGGGAGAGTATGGCTACACCTTC
CDR3aa: CSVEVPGEYGYTF

j_gene: TRBJ1-1
abundance: NA
v_gene: TRBV20-1
d_gene: NA
CDR3nt: TGCAGTGCTAGAGATAAACCGGGGAGCACTGAAGCTTTCTTT
CDR3aa: CSARDKPGSTEAFF

j_gene: TRBJ1-5
abundance: NA
v_gene: TRBV7-9
d_gene: NA
CDR3nt: TGTGCCAGCAGCTTATACGGGGGCCAGGGCGATCAGCCCCAGCATTTT
CDR3aa: CASSLYGGQGDQPQHF

j_gene: TRBJ1-6
abundance: few
v_gene: TRBV20-1
d_gene: NA
CDR3nt: TGCAGTGCTAGAGGTCGACACGGCTCCTATAATTCACCCCTCCACTTT
CDR3aa: CSARGRHGSYNSPLHF